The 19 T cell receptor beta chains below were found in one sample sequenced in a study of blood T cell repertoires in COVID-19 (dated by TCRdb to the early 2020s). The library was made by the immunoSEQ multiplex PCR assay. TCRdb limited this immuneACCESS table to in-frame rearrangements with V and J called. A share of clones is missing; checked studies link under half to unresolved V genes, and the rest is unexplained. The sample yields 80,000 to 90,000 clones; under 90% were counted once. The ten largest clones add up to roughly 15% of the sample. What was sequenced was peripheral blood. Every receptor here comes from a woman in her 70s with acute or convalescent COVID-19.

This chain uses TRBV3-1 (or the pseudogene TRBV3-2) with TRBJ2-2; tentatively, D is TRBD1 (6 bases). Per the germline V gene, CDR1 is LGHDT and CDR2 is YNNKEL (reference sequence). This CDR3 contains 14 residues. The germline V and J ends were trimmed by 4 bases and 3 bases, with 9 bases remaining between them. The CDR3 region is CASSPNRDTGELFF. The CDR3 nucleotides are TGTGCCAGCAGCCCAAACAGGGACACCGGGGAGCTGTTTTTT.

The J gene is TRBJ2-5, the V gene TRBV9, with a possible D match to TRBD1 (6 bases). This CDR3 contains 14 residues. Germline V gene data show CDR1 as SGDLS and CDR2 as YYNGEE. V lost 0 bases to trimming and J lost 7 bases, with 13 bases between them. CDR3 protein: CASSVAGSGATQYF. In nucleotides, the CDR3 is TGTGCCAGCAGCGTAGCTGGGTCAGGGGCGACCCAGTACTTC. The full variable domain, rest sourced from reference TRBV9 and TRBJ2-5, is DSGVTQTPKHLITATGQRVTLRCSPRSGDLSVYWYQQSLDQGLQFLIQYYNGEERAKGNILERFSAQQFPDLHSELNLSSLELGDSALYFCASSVAGSGATQYFGPGTRLLVL.

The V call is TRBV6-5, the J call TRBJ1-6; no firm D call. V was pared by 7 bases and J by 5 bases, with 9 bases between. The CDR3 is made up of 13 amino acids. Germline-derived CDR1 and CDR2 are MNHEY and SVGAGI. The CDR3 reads CASIWGDNSPLHF. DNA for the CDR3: TGTGCCAGCATTTGGGGAGATAATTCACCCCTCCACTTT.

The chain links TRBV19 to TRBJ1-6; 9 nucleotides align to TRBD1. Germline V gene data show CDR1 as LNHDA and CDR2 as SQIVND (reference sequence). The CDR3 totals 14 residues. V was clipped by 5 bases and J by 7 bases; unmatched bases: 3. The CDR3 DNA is TGTGCCAGTAGTTGGGACAGGGTAAATTCACCCCTCCACTTT. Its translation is CASSWDRVNSPLHF. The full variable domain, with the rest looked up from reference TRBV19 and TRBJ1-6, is DGGITQSPKYLFRKEGQNVTLSCEQNLNHDAMYWYRQDPGQGLRLIYYSQIVNDFQKGDIAEGYSVSREKKESFPLTVTSAQKNPTAFYLCASSWDRVNSPLHFGNGTRLTVT.

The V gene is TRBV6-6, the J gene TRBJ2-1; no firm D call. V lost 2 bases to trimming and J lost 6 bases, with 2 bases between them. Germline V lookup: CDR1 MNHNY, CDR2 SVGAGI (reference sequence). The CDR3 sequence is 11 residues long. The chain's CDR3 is CASSYRNEQFF. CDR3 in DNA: TGTGCCAGCAGTTACCGCAATGAGCAGTTCTTC.

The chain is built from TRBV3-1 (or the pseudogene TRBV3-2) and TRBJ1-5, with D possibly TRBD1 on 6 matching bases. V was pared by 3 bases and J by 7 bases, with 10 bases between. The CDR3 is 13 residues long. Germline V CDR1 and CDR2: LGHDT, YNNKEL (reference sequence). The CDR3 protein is CASSQGARQPQHF. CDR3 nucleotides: TGTGCCAGCAGCCAGGGGGCACGACAGCCCCAGCATTTT.

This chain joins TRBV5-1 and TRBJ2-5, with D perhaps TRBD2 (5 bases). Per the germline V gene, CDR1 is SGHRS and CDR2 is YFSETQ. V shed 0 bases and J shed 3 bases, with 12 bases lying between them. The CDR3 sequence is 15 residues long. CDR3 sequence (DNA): TGCGCCAGCAGCTTGGTTCTAGCCGGGAAAGAGACCCAGTACTTC. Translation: CASSLVLAGKETQYF.

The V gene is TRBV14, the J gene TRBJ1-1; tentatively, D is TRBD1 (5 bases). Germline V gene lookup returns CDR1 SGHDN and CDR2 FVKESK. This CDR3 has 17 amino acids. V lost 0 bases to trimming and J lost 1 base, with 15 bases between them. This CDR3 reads CASSQDPMRTRNTEAFF. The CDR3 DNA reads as TGTGCCAGCAGCCAAGATCCTATGAGGACACGGAACACTGAAGCTTTCTTT.

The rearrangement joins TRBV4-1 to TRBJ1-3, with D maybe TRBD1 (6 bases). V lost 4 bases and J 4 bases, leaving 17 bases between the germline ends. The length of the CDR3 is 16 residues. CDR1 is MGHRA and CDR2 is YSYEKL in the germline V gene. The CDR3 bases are TGCGCCAGCAGCCTACAGGGCGACCTAGGAGGAAACACCATATATTTT. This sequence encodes CASSLQGDLGGNTIYF.

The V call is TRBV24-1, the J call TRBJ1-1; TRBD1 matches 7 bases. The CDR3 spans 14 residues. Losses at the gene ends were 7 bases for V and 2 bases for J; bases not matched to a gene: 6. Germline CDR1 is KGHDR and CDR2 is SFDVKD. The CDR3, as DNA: TGTGCCACCAGGGCAGGGGGAGTTAACACTGAAGCTTTCTTT. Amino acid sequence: CATRAGGVNTEAFF.

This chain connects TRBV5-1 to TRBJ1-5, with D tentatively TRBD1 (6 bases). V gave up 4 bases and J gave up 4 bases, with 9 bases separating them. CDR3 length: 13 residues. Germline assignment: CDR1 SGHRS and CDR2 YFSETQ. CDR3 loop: CASSLGQNQPQHF. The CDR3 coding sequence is TGCGCCAGCAGCCTGGGACAAAATCAGCCCCAGCATTTT.

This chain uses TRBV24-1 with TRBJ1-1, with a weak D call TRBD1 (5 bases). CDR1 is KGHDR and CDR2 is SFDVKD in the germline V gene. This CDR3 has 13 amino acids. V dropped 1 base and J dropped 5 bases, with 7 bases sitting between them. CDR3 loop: CATSDFDSTEAFF. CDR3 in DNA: TGTGCCACCAGTGATTTTGACAGTACTGAAGCTTTCTTT.

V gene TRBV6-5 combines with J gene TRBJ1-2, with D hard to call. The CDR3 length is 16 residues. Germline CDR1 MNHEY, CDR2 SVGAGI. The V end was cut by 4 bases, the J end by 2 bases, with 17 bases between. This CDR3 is CASSLSPLSGNYGYTF. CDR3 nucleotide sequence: TGTGCCAGCAGTTTATCCCCCCTCTCAGGAAACTATGGCTACACCTTC.

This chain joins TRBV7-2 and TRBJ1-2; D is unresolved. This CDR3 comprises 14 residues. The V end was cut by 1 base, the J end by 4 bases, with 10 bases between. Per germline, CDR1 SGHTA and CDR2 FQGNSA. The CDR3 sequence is CASSLVVQPYGYTF. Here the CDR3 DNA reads TGTGCCAGCAGCTTAGTAGTACAGCCCTATGGCTACACCTTC.

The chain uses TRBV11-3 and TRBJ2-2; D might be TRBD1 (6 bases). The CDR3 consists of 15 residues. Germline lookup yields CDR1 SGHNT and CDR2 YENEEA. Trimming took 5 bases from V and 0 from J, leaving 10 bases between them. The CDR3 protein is CASSPGQPNTGELFF. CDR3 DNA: TGTGCCAGCAGCCCTGGACAGCCGAACACCGGGGAGCTGTTTTTT.

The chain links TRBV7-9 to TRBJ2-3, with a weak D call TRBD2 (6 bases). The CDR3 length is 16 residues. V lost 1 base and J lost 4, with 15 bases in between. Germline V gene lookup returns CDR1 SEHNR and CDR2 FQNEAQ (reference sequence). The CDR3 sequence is CASSLGGVPGSDTQYF. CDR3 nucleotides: TGTGCCAGCAGCTTAGGGGGGGTTCCGGGCTCAGATACGCAGTATTTT.

The CDR3 bases are TGTGCCAGCAGGGGCGGGAGGACAAGCTCCTACAATGAGCAGTTCTTC. It is translated as CASRGGRTSSYNEQFF. The rearrangement uses TRBV28 and TRBJ2-1, with TRBD2 matching over 8 bases. The V gene end was trimmed by 6 bases and the J gene end by 0 bases; junction bases not matched to a gene: 7. The length of the CDR3 is 16 residues. Germline V CDR1 and CDR2: MDHEN, SYDVKM.

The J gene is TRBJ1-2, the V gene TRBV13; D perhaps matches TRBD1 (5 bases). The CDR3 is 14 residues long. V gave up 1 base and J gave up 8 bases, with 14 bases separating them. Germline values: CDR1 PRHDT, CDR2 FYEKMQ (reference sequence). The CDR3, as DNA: TGTGCCAGCAGCTTAGACCCTGGGGCGCGGGGCTACACCTTC. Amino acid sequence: CASSLDPGARGYTF.

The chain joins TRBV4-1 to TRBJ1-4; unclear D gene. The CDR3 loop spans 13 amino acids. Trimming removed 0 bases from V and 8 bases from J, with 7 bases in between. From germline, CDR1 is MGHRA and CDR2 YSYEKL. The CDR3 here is CASSQDREEKLFF. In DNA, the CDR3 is TGCGCCAGCAGCCAAGATCGGGAGGAAAAACTGTTTTTT.